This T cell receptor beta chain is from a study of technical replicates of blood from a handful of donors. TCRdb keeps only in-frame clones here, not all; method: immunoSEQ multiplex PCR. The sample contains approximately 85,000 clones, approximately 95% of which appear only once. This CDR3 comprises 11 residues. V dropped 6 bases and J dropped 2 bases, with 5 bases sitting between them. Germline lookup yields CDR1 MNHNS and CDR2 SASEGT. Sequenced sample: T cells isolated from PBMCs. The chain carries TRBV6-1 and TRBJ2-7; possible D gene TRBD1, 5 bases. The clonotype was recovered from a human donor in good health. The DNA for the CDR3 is TGTGCCAGCAGGGACACCTACGAGCAGTACTTC. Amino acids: CASRDTYEQYF.